Following are 24 T cell receptor beta chains from one sample sequenced in a study of blood T cell repertoires in COVID-19. Here immunoSEQ multiplex PCR was the method, and the copy in TCRdb shows in-frame clones only, minus some. The sample has 250,000 to 400,000 clones, around 90% seen once. Input material: PBMCs or T cells enriched from blood (not recorded which). The receptors were gathered from a man aged 55 to 69 who had recovered from COVID-19.

The chain links TRBV2 to TRBJ2-6; D is possibly TRBD1 (7 bases). Germline CDR1 is SNHLY and CDR2 is FYNNEI. V was cut by 7 bases and J by 1 base, with 14 bases left in between. The CDR3 spans 16 residues. CDR3 loop: CASTRPGGSGANVLTF. The CDR3, as DNA: TGTGCCAGCACTCGACCAGGGGGGTCTGGGGCCAACGTCCTGACTTTC. The variable domain in full, with the rest retrieved from reference TRBV2 and TRBJ2-6, is EPEVTQTPSHQVTQMGQEVILRCVPISNHLYFYWYRQILGQKVEFLVSFYNNEISEKSEIFDDQFSVERPDGSNFTLKIRSTKLEDSAMYFCASTRPGGSGANVLTFGAGSRLTVL.

V and J are TRBV2 and TRBJ1-4; TRBD1 aligns across 9 bases. The CDR3 extends over 14 amino acids. V lost 6 bases and J lost 7; bases outside the gene matches: 6. CDR1 and CDR2 (germline): SNHLY, FYNNEI. The CDR3 here is CASRDRGSPEKLFF. CDR3 DNA sequence: TGTGCCAGCAGGGACAGGGGTTCCCCTGAAAAACTGTTTTTT.

This rearrangement joins TRBV6-1 to TRBJ1-6, with 8 positions matching TRBD1. Germline V gene lookup returns CDR1 MNHNS and CDR2 SASEGT. V lost 1 base, J lost 9 bases, and 14 bases stayed unmatched. CDR3 length equals 18 residues. CDR3 sequence (DNA): TGTGCCAGCAGTGAAGAAGCGACAGGGGAACTCAGAGTTTCACCCCTCCACTTT. This translates into CASSEEATGELRVSPLHF.

The chain uses TRBV6-1 and TRBJ2-3; 7 bases map to TRBD1. V gave up 2 bases and J gave up 0 bases; unmatched junction bases: 5. Germline loops: CDR1 MNHNS, CDR2 SASEGT. The CDR3 extends over 16 amino acids. In nucleotides, the CDR3 is TGTGCCAGCAGTGAATTTGGGACAGCTAGCACAGATACGCAGTATTTT. Encoded protein: CASSEFGTASTDTQYF.

The CDR3 protein is CASRTGGTGTQSYTF. CDR3 nucleotide sequence: TGTGCCAGCAGGACAGGGGGGACAGGGACCCAGAGCTACACCTTC. The rearrangement uses TRBV6-5 and TRBJ1-2; TRBD1 aligns across 9 bases. V lost 6 bases to trimming and J lost 9 bases; unmatched junction nucleotides: 14. The CDR3 totals 15 residues. Per germline, CDR1 MNHEY and CDR2 SVGAGI.

The V and J genes are TRBV9 and TRBJ2-1; D remains ambiguous. From germline, CDR1 is SGDLS and CDR2 YYNGEE. V was shortened by 0 bases and J by 4 bases, with 11 bases between the two germline ends. This CDR3 comprises 15 residues. The CDR3 here is CASSVASLLYNEQFF. The DNA of the CDR3 is TGTGCCAGCAGCGTAGCCTCCTTATTATACAATGAGCAGTTCTTC.

V gene TRBV19 combines with J gene TRBJ2-7; D is ambiguous. CDR3 length: 10 amino acids. Trimming stripped 7 bases from V and 6 bases from J, with 7 bases between. CDR1 LNHDA and CDR2 SQIVND come from the germline V gene (reference sequence). The CDR3 nucleotides read TGTGCCAGTACGCGGTGCGAGCAGTACTTC. It encodes CASTRCEQYF.

The chain is built from TRBV5-4 and TRBJ2-7, with TRBD2 as a possible D gene (5 bases). Per the germline V gene, CDR1 is SGHNT and CDR2 is YYREEE (reference sequence). There are 15 residues in the CDR3. With 1 base removed from V and 0 bases from J, the gap between germline ends came to 11 bases. The CDR3 DNA reads as TGTGCCAGCAGCTTGACGGGGTTTAGCTCCTACGAGCAGTACTTC. It specifies CASSLTGFSSYEQYF.

V and J are TRBV3-1 (or the pseudogene TRBV3-2) and TRBJ1-2, with a weak D call TRBD1 (5 bases). Per germline, CDR1 LGHDT and CDR2 YNNKEL (reference sequence). This CDR3 contains 16 residues. The V end was cut by 6 bases, the J end by 4 bases, with 21 bases between. The CDR3 here is CASRLAGTPRGYGYTF. The DNA of the CDR3 is TGTGCCAGCAGACTTGCCGGGACTCCACGCGGCTATGGCTACACCTTC.

V and J are TRBV5-1 and TRBJ1-1; a possible D gene is TRBD1 (5 bases). Germline lookup yields CDR1 SGHRS and CDR2 YFSETQ. This CDR3 contains 15 residues. The V and J ends lost 4 bases and 4 bases respectively, with 17 bases between them. The CDR3 coding sequence is TGCGCCAGCAGCCTGGCTCTTGGGGCACGCACTGAAGCTTTCTTT. This gives the protein CASSLALGARTEAFF.

V and J are TRBV15 and TRBJ1-2; the D is unclear. This CDR3 is built from 13 residues. Trimming shortened V by 5 bases and J by 2 bases, and 9 bases separated the two germline ends. Germline lookup yields CDR1 LNHNV and CDR2 YYDKDF (reference sequence). The CDR3 loop is CATSPAGNYGYTF. In nucleotides, the CDR3 is TGTGCCACCAGCCCGGCCGGGAACTATGGCTACACCTTC.

The sample holds a few counts of this clone. For the CDR3, the DNA is TGTGCCAGCAGCTTAGATTTACAGTTGAGAAACACCATATATTTT. Its protein is CASSLDLQLRNTIYF. V usage is TRBV11-2 and J usage is TRBJ1-3; no clear D. The V and J ends lost 0 bases and 5 bases respectively, with 11 bases between them. Per the germline V gene, CDR1 is SGHAT and CDR2 is FQNNGV. The CDR3 contains 15 residues.

The chain links TRBV5-1 to TRBJ2-2; the D is unclear. Trimming stripped 0 bases from V and 5 bases from J, with 5 bases between. The CDR3 is made up of 13 amino acids. From germline, CDR1 is SGHRS and CDR2 YFSETQ. The CDR3: CASSLEPTGELFF. CDR3 nucleotide sequence: TGCGCCAGCAGCTTGGAGCCTACCGGGGAGCTGTTTTTT.

In nucleotides, the CDR3 is TGTGCCAGCAGCTTACAGGGTCCGCGCGAGCAGTACTTC. Protein product: CASSLQGPREQYF. This chain joins TRBV6-5 and TRBJ2-7; D perhaps matches TRBD1 (6 bases). This CDR3 has 13 residues. V was cut by 6 bases and J by 6 bases, with 15 bases left in between. Germline V gene lookup returns CDR1 MNHEY and CDR2 SVGAGI.

This clone appeared a few times. The V gene is TRBV27, the J gene TRBJ2-7, with TRBD2 matching over 11 bases. The ends lost 8 bases at V and 6 bases at J; junction bases unmatched: 15. The CDR3 is 16 amino acids. Germline-derived CDR1 and CDR2 are MNHEY and SMNVEV (reference sequence). The DNA of the CDR3 is TGTGCCAGCGCGAACCGCGCCCTAGCGGGAGGCGTCGAGCAGTACTTC. It codes for CASANRALAGGVEQYF.

The gene calls are TRBV5-1 and TRBJ1-3, with D perhaps matching TRBD1 (5 bases). V was trimmed by 0 bases and J by 0 bases, leaving 10 bases between them. CDR1 is SGHRS and CDR2 is YFSETQ in the germline V gene. The CDR3 consists of 16 residues. CDR3 sequence (DNA): TGCGCCAGCAGCTTGGATTCGGGGGACTCTGGAAACACCATATATTTT. The encoded protein is CASSLDSGDSGNTIYF.

This chain joins TRBV9 and TRBJ2-3; 7 bases line up with TRBD1. Germline trimming cut 4 bases from V and 14 bases from J; bases unmatched to any gene: 16. From germline, CDR1 is SGDLS and CDR2 YYNGEE. The CDR3 runs 14 residues. CDR3 bases: TGTGCCAGCAGCAAGACAGGGCCGTCGGGCGCAGTGTATTTT. Residues: CASSKTGPSGAVYF.

The chain links TRBV6-5 to TRBJ2-7, with TRBD1 matching over 10 bases. Unmatched junction bases numbered 6, after V lost 2 bases and J lost 5 bases. This CDR3 contains 15 residues. In germline, CDR1 is MNHEY, CDR2 SVGAGI. The CDR3: CASSYRGTGVHEQYF. CDR3 bases: TGTGCCAGCAGTTACCGGGGGACAGGGGTCCACGAGCAGTACTTC.

CDR3 in amino acids: CASSAGQGAGTEAFF. The CDR3 nucleotides are TGTGCCAGCAGCGCCGGACAGGGGGCGGGGACTGAAGCTTTCTTT. This chain connects TRBV9 to TRBJ1-1; 11 nucleotides line up with TRBD1. V shed 3 bases, J shed 5 bases, and the junction held 6 bases outside the gene matches. CDR3 length: 15 amino acids. Germline CDR1 and CDR2: SGDLS and YYNGEE.

The chain has TRBV21-1 and TRBJ2-1; whether TRBD2, the table's D call, matches the DNA was not checked. TRBV21-1 is labeled a pseudogene. The CDR3 is 16 residues long. The chain's CDR3 is CASSNDHPSGVNEQFF. DNA for the CDR3: TGTGCCAGCAGCAATGATCATCCTAGCGGGGTCAATGAGCAGTTCTTC.

The chain carries TRBV14 and TRBJ1-4; 9 bases match TRBD1. Trimming removed 10 bases from V and 8 bases from J; junction bases left unmatched: 11. Germline CDR1 SGHDN, CDR2 FVKESK. This CDR3 contains 14 residues. CDR3 DNA: TGTGCCACCTCCTCACAGGGGGCCGGGGAAAAACTGTTTTTT. Translated, it gives CATSSQGAGEKLFF. The whole variable domain, filled in from reference TRBV14 and TRBJ1-4, reads EAGVTQFPSHSVIEKGQTVTLRCDPISGHDNLYWYRRVMGKEIKFLLHFVKESKQDESGMPNNRFLAERTGGTYSTLKVQPAELEDSGVYFCATSSQGAGEKLFFGSGTQLSVL.

The gene calls are TRBV5-5 and TRBJ1-4; D unclear. This CDR3 contains 15 residues. The germline V and J ends were trimmed by 0 bases and 8 bases, with 14 bases remaining between them. The germline gives CDR1 SGHKS, CDR2 YYEKEE (reference sequence). CDR3 in amino acids: CASSLGPTFVEKLFF. CDR3 bases: TGTGCCAGCAGCTTGGGGCCGACTTTTGTCGAAAAACTGTTTTTT.

The chain employs TRBV6-5 and TRBJ1-6, with 9 nucleotides matching TRBD1. CDR3 size: 15 residues. Germline loops: CDR1 MNHEY, CDR2 SVGAGI. V dropped 6 bases and J dropped 7; count of bases not matched to a gene: 7. The CDR3 loop reads CASRFGDRENSPLHF. Written as DNA, the CDR3 is TGTGCCAGCAGATTTGGGGACAGGGAGAATTCACCCCTCCACTTT.

This clone was seen only once. The gene calls are TRBV5-1 and TRBJ1-4; 11 positions match TRBD1. The germline V gene has CDR1 SGHRS and CDR2 YFSETQ. CDR3 size: 17 residues. V gave up 1 base and J gave up 6 bases; unmatched junction bases: 8. CDR3 nucleotides: TGCGCCAGCAGCTTGAGGGCAGTGGGACAGGGGGATGAAAAACTGTTTTTT. Encoded protein: CASSLRAVGQGDEKLFF.